This T cell receptor (beta chain) was documented in a study of tumor-infiltrating lymphocytes in primary liver carcinoma. Across the study: Patients were men and women aged 30 to 69 years. Staging of the tumors gave T1-T3 N0M0, with widths of roughly 4.2 to 11 cm. Study results and limitations: Lesser overlap characterized tumor-adjacent and tumor-blood pairs relative to tumor region pairs.

Constant-region priming of roughly 0.45 ug total RNA yielded TCR beta cDNA. Sequencing libraries for TCR beta derived from three nested multiplex PCR rounds that used slightly modified ARM-PCR. A single record per CDR3 protein comes from TCRdb applying MiXCR to the multiplex PCR reads. The table lists about 100,000 distinct CDR3 sequences, around 66% of them singletons. Unsorted bulk tissue of about 18-34 mg yielded co-extracted RNA and DNA. Donors were untreated and chronically infected with HBV. A remark on this clonotype: Its antigen is currently unknown.

Sequencing input: liver tumor tissue from sampling region 2. The subset: tumor region T2, inferior pole. The sequence derives from a woman aged 60 to 75 with primary liver carcinoma and hepatitis B virus infection.

The CDR3 nucleotides read TGTGCCAGCAGCCAAGGACTGAATAGTGAAGCTTTCTTT. It codes for CASSQGLNSEAFF. The V call is TRBV28, the J call TRBJ1-1, with D unresolved. The length of the CDR3 is 13 residues. V shed 6 bases and J shed 7 bases, with 15 bases lying between them. In germline, CDR1 is MDHEN, CDR2 SYDVKM.